This TCR beta chain was found in a study of blood T cells in healthy people across ages. Trimming removed 4 bases at V and 5 bases at J, with 11 bases between. The CDR3 has 13 residues. From germline, CDR1 is SGHDN and CDR2 FVKESK. For the second PCR, which ran for 7 to 11 cycles, a sample-barcoded 5' primer and a J-beta primer mix were used. TCRdb ran MiXCR on the 5' RACE reads and lists one entry per CDR3 protein. The sample records some 850,000 distinct CDR3 sequences, around 24% being singletons. This clonotype was seen a handful of times. The same specimen was also included in a second study, on T cells of mothers and their children.

The chain employs TRBV14 and TRBJ1-1; no clear D gene. Sequenced sample: blood. The sequence was collected from a boy under 18 in good health. CDR3: CASSLLLGTEAFF. The CDR3 bases are TGTGCCAGCAGCCTCCTTTTGGGGACTGAAGCTTTCTTT.